One and the same sample provided the 28 T cell receptor beta chains below, sequenced in a study of blood T cell repertoires in COVID-19. TCRdb keeps only in-frame clones here, not all; method: immunoSEQ multiplex PCR. The data contain approximately 350,000 clones, more than 75% of them singletons. The sequenced material came from peripheral blood. These receptors came from a woman aged 18-29 years who had recovered from COVID-19.

The chain uses TRBV7-2 and TRBJ2-7; 13 nucleotides agree with TRBD2. There are 15 residues in the CDR3. J gave up 5 bases and V 3 bases, and 4 bases lay outside the gene matches. Germline V CDR1 and CDR2: SGHTA, FQGNSA. The CDR3 is CASSLGLAGSHEQYV. CDR3 nucleotides: TGTGCCAGCAGCTTGGGACTAGCGGGAAGCCACGAGCAGTACGTC.

The V call is TRBV5-6, the J call TRBJ2-7; TRBD1 agrees at 8 bases. This CDR3 comprises 17 residues. Germline-derived CDR1 and CDR2 are SGHDT and YYEEEE. The V segment lost 4 bases and the J segment 2 bases; nucleotides outside the gene matches: 14. CDR3 sequence: CASSRGQGEERPYEQYV. The CDR3 DNA is TGTGCCAGCAGCCGAGGACAGGGCGAAGAGAGACCCTACGAGCAGTACGTC.

The chain couples TRBV7-8 to TRBJ2-3, with D perhaps TRBD1 (6 bases). Per germline, CDR1 SGHVS and CDR2 FQNEAQ. The CDR3 has 16 amino acids. V was clipped by 1 base and J by 2 bases, with 13 bases between them. CDR3 amino acids: CASSLDVQGFTDTQYF. CDR3 DNA: TGTGCCAGCAGCTTAGATGTACAGGGATTCACAGATACGCAGTATTTT. Full variable domain (remainder filled in from reference TRBV7-8 and TRBJ2-3): GAGVSQSPRYKVAKRGQDVALRCDPISGHVSLFWYQQALGQGPEFLTYFQNEAQLDKSGLPSDRFFAERPEGSVSTLKIQRTQQEDSAVYLCASSLDVQGFTDTQYFGPGTRLTVL.

The chain recombines TRBV5-5 with TRBJ2-5; D is ambiguous. V lost 0 bases to trimming and J lost 2 bases, with 14 bases between them. CDR3 size: 16 residues. The germline V gene encodes CDR1 SGHKS and CDR2 YYEKEE (reference sequence). This CDR3 is CASSLEVTGRQETQYF. CDR3 bases: TGTGCCAGCAGCTTGGAGGTGACGGGTCGGCAAGAGACCCAGTACTTC.

To note about this clone: Other DNA sequences of this sample code for an identical CDR3. The V gene is TRBV27, the J gene TRBJ2-1; tentatively, D is TRBD1 (6 bases). The CDR3 runs 15 residues. V shed 5 bases and J shed 0 bases, with 11 bases lying between them. CDR1 is MNHEY, CDR2 SMNVEV, per germline (reference sequence). CDR3 loop: CASSLRGSSYNEQFF. The CDR3 bases are TGTGCCAGCAGTCTCAGGGGAAGCTCCTACAATGAGCAGTTCTTC.

V gene TRBV7-9 combines with J gene TRBJ2-2; 9 nucleotides match TRBD1. CDR1 is SEHNR, CDR2 FQNEAQ, per germline (reference sequence). Trimming removed 4 bases from V and 6 bases from J; junction bases left unmatched: 0. The CDR3 is 13 residues long. This CDR3 reads CASSWTGAGELFF. The CDR3 nucleotides read TGTGCCAGCAGCTGGACAGGGGCCGGGGAGCTGTTTTTT. Combining the CDR3 with reference TRBV7-9 and TRBJ2-2 gives the whole variable domain DTGVSQNPRHKITKRGQNVTFRCDPISEHNRLYWYRQTLGQGPEFLTYFQNEAQLEKSRLLSDRFSAERPKGSFSTLEIQRTEQGDSAMYLCASSWTGAGELFFGEGSRLTVL.

The chain combines TRBV6-2 or TRBV6-3 with TRBJ1-2; D gene unclear. Germline V gene data show CDR1 as MNHEY and CDR2 as SVGEGT. There are 13 residues in the CDR3. V lost 2 bases, J lost 4 bases, and 8 bases lay in between. The CDR3 loop is CASSYEGPYGYTF. The CDR3 coding sequence is TGTGCCAGCAGTTACGAGGGCCCCTATGGCTACACCTTC.

This rearrangement joins TRBV11-2 to TRBJ1-3, with 8 bases fitting TRBD1. The CDR3 is 17 residues long. After removal of 5 bases from V and 2 bases from J, the junction contained 11 bases not matched to a gene. The germline gives CDR1 SGHAT, CDR2 FQNNGV. Here the CDR3 reads CASSPRTGTVPGNTIYF. The CDR3 DNA reads as TGTGCCAGCAGCCCCCGGACAGGGACTGTACCTGGAAACACCATATATTTT.

The rearrangement links TRBV18 to TRBJ2-3; 11 nucleotides align to TRBD2. Germline-derived CDR1 and CDR2 are KGHSH and LQKENI. The trim removed 4 bases at V and 2 bases at J, leaving 5 bases unmatched. The CDR3 length is 16 residues. In DNA, the CDR3 is TGTGCCAGCTCACGGCCGGGACTAGCGGTCACAGATACGCAGTATTTT. Translation gives CASSRPGLAVTDTQYF.

This chain connects TRBV29-1 to TRBJ1-2, with unresolved D. V lost 4 bases and J 3 bases, leaving 15 bases between the germline ends. CDR3 length: 14 residues. From germline, CDR1 is SQVTM and CDR2 ANQGSEA. The CDR3 loop reads CSVARSGRDYGYTF. CDR3 DNA sequence: TGCAGCGTTGCCAGGTCGGGGAGAGACTATGGCTACACCTTC. The variable domain in full, completed from reference TRBV29-1 and TRBJ1-2, reads SAVISQKPSRDICQRGTSLTIQCQVDSQVTMMFWYRQQPGQSLTLIATANQGSEATYESGFVIDKFPISRPNLTFSTLTVSNMSPEDSSIYLCSVARSGRDYGYTFGSGTRLTVV.

The chain combines TRBV24-1 with TRBJ1-5, with D unresolved. The CDR3 length is 13 residues. V gave up 3 bases and J gave up 9 bases, with 11 bases separating them. The germline V gene has CDR1 KGHDR and CDR2 SFDVKD. As DNA, the CDR3 is TGTGCCACCAGTGATCGCGCAAATGGGCCCCAGCATTTT. As protein: CATSDRANGPQHF.

The chain has TRBV4-1 and TRBJ1-2; D possibly corresponds to TRBD1 (5 bases). The V gene's germline CDR1 is MGHRA and CDR2 YSYEKL. CDR3 length: 15 amino acids. Trimming removed 6 bases from V and 0 bases from J, with 14 bases in between. The DNA for the CDR3 is TGCGCCAGCAGAGAGGGACTCACAGCTAACTATGGCTACACCTTC. It translates to CASREGLTANYGYTF.

The chain employs TRBV30 and TRBJ1-1; 7 bases match TRBD1. Germline values: CDR1 GTSNPN, CDR2 SVGIG (reference sequence). After removal of 1 base from V and 0 bases from J, the junction contained 11 bases not matched to a gene. CDR3 length: 17 amino acids. This CDR3 is CAWSALPTGTVNTEAFF. In nucleotides, the CDR3 is TGTGCCTGGAGTGCTCTACCGACCGGGACAGTGAACACTGAAGCTTTCTTT.

This clone has only one observation. V is TRBV24-1 and J is TRBJ2-7; possible D gene TRBD1, 6 bases. The CDR3 spans 14 residues. Trimming pared 4 bases from V and 5 bases from J, leaving 14 bases between. Germline V gene data show CDR1 as KGHDR and CDR2 as SFDVKD. The CDR3 nucleotides read TGTGCCACCAGTGACTACGGACAGAGACACGAGCAGTACGTC. Its translation: CATSDYGQRHEQYV.

The rearrangement joins TRBV29-1 to TRBJ1-2; tentatively, D is TRBD1 (5 bases). With 4 bases removed from V and 0 bases from J, the gap between germline ends came to 15 bases. There are 15 residues in the CDR3. The germline V gene has CDR1 SQVTM and CDR2 ANQGSEA. CDR3 residues: CSVATPGTSNYGYTF. The CDR3 bases are TGCAGCGTTGCAACGCCAGGGACTTCTAACTATGGCTACACCTTC.

The chain uses TRBV19 and TRBJ2-1; 8 nucleotides match TRBD2. The CDR3 totals 15 residues. Germline trimming cut 6 bases from V and 6 bases from J; bases unmatched to any gene: 10. Germline-derived CDR1 and CDR2 are LNHDA and SQIVND (reference sequence). Here the CDR3 reads CASRKPGTSSNEQFF. CDR3 in DNA: TGTGCCAGTAGGAAACCCGGGACTAGTTCCAATGAGCAGTTCTTC.

The V and J genes are TRBV18 and TRBJ1-2; perhaps TRBD1 as D (5 bases). Germline V lookup: CDR1 KGHSH, CDR2 LQKENI. The CDR3 consists of 15 residues. V lost 3 bases and J 4 bases, leaving 15 bases between the germline ends. In DNA form, the CDR3 reads TGTGCCAGCTCACCGCTAGGGCAGGGACTCTATGGCTACACCTTC. Translating it yields CASSPLGQGLYGYTF.

This chain joins TRBV3-1 (or the pseudogene TRBV3-2) and TRBJ2-7; D might be TRBD1 (5 bases). Germline CDR1 and CDR2: LGHDT and YNNKEL (reference sequence). This CDR3 is 13 amino acids long. V was trimmed by 1 base and J by 4 bases, leaving 8 bases between them. DNA of the CDR3: TGTGCCAGCAGCCAAGTGAACAGGTACGAGCAGTACGTC. Amino acids: CASSQVNRYEQYV.

The chain has TRBV6-6 and TRBJ2-7; 9 bases are shared with TRBD2. Germline loops: CDR1 MNHNY, CDR2 SVGAGI (reference sequence). The J segment lost 2 bases and the V segment lost 8 bases, leaving 13 bases of the junction unmatched. This CDR3 region has 16 residues. CDR3 DNA sequence: TGTGCCAGCCGGGCTAGCGGGAAAGTCTTTCCCTACGAGCAGTACGTC. Protein product: CASRASGKVFPYEQYV.

The chain is built from TRBV5-5 and TRBJ1-2; maybe TRBD1 (6 bases). Looked up from germline, CDR1 is SGHKS and CDR2 is YYEKEE (reference sequence). The CDR3 spans 14 residues. The V end lost 4 bases, the J end lost 4 bases, and 14 bases lay between the germline ends. The CDR3 DNA follows: TGTGCCAGCAGCACCGAACAGGGAAGCTATGGCTACACCTTC. Its translation is CASSTEQGSYGYTF. The full variable domain, rest sourced from reference TRBV5-5 and TRBJ1-2, is DAGVTQSPTHLIKTRGQQVTLRCSPISGHKSVSWYQQVLGQGPQFIFQYYEKEERGRGNFPDRFSARQFPNYSSELNVNALLLGDSALYLCASSTEQGSYGYTFGSGTRLTVV.

The CDR3 DNA sequence: TGTGCCAGCAGCTTGAGCATGAACACTGAAGCTTTCTTT. It encodes CASSLSMNTEAFF. The rearrangement joins TRBV5-8 to TRBJ1-1, with unresolved D. Germline lookup yields CDR1 SGHTS and CDR2 YDEGEE. This CDR3 region has 13 residues. Deletions cut 1 base from V and 0 bases from J, with 4 bases between.

The J gene is TRBJ2-1, the V gene TRBV24-1, with TRBD2 as a possible D gene (5 bases). The CDR3 is 17 residues long. Germline CDR1 KGHDR, CDR2 SFDVKD. Trimming removed 3 bases from V and 8 bases from J, with 22 bases in between. This chain's CDR3 is CATSDPRDFFRSHEQFF. The CDR3 nucleotides are TGTGCCACCAGTGATCCCCGGGATTTCTTCCGCTCCCATGAGCAGTTCTTC.

The chain carries TRBV15 and TRBJ2-5, with 7 bases that match TRBD2. Germline V gene data show CDR1 as LNHNV and CDR2 as YYDKDF (reference sequence). V shed 8 bases and J 4 bases; nucleotides not matched to a gene: 4. CDR3 length: 12 residues. CDR3 protein: CATRTRAETQYF. The CDR3 DNA reads as TGTGCCACCCGGACTAGGGCAGAGACCCAGTACTTC. Together with reference TRBV15 and TRBJ2-5, the CDR3 gives the full variable domain: DAMVIQNPRYQVTQFGKPVTLSCSQTLNHNVMYWYQQKSSQAPKLLFHYYDKDFNNEADTPDNFQSRRPNTSFCFLDIRSPGLGDTAMYLCATRTRAETQYFGPGTRLLVL.

This chain joins TRBV9 and TRBJ2-3, with TRBD2 matching over 10 bases. This CDR3 is built from 15 residues. Germline V CDR1 and CDR2: SGDLS, YYNGEE. V shed 4 bases, J shed 6 bases, and the junction held 8 bases outside the gene matches. CDR3 sequence reads: CASSTSSGSRDTQYF. CDR3 coding DNA: TGTGCCAGCAGCACTTCTAGCGGGAGCCGCGATACGCAGTATTTT.

This clone was observed a single time. The chain links TRBV5-5 to TRBJ2-3, with TRBD2 matching 9 bases. The CDR3 sequence is 16 residues long. The J segment lost 6 bases and the V segment lost 4 bases, leaving 12 bases of the junction unmatched. The germline V gene has CDR1 SGHKS and CDR2 YYEKEE (reference sequence). CDR3 residues: CASSQGGLADQDTQYF. In nucleotides, the CDR3 is TGTGCCAGCAGCCAAGGGGGACTAGCTGACCAGGATACGCAGTATTTT. Full variable domain (rest looked up from reference TRBV5-5 and TRBJ2-3): DAGVTQSPTHLIKTRGQQVTLRCSPISGHKSVSWYQQVLGQGPQFIFQYYEKEERGRGNFPDRFSARQFPNYSSELNVNALLLGDSALYLCASSQGGLADQDTQYFGPGTRLTVL.

V gene TRBV28 combines with J gene TRBJ2-5, with 7 positions matching TRBD1. Per germline, CDR1 MDHEN and CDR2 SYDVKM. Trimming cost V 6 bases and J 5 bases; bases outside gene matches: 9. The CDR3 totals 14 residues. The CDR3 DNA follows: TGTGCCAGCAGCTTTAAGGGGGCGACGGAGACCCAGTACTTC. This codes for CASSFKGATETQYF.

The chain joins TRBV5-1 to TRBJ1-6; the match to TRBD1 covers 10 bases. CDR3 size: 16 residues. CDR1 is SGHRS and CDR2 is YFSETQ in the germline V gene. Trimming removed 0 bases from V and 10 bases from J; junction bases left unmatched: 7. The CDR3 DNA reads as TGCGCCAGCAGCTTGGGGGACAGGGGTTTAGTGTCACCCCTCCACTTT. Protein: CASSLGDRGLVSPLHF. Together with reference TRBV5-1 and TRBJ1-6, the CDR3 gives the full variable domain: KAGVTQTPRYLIKTRGQQVTLSCSPISGHRSVSWYQQTPGQGLQFLFEYFSETQRNKGNFPGRFSGRQFSNSRSEMNVSTLELGDSALYLCASSLGDRGLVSPLHFGNGTRLTVT.

The rearrangement uses TRBV5-4 and TRBJ2-3; D may be TRBD1 (7 bases). The V gene's germline CDR1 is SGHNT and CDR2 YYREEE (reference sequence). Deletions cut 4 bases from V and 3 bases from J, with 18 bases between. The CDR3 extends over 16 amino acids. The CDR3 spells CASSTDWRGPTDTQYF. The CDR3, as DNA: TGTGCCAGCAGCACCGACTGGAGGGGGCCGACAGATACGCAGTATTTT. Drawing the rest from reference TRBV5-4 and TRBJ2-3, the complete variable domain is ETGVTQSPTHLIKTRGQQVTLRCSSQSGHNTVSWYQQALGQGPQFIFQYYREEENGRGNFPPRFSGLQFPNYSSELNVNALELDDSALYLCASSTDWRGPTDTQYFGPGTRLTVL.